This T cell receptor (beta chain) was sequenced during a study of post-analysis software for immune sequencing data. Across the whole study: The patients showed relapsing-remitting, secondary progressive and progressive-relapsing multiple sclerosis courses.

This clonotype was seen only a few times. The antigen remains undetermined. Unique molecular identifiers were carried by the TCR beta cDNA libraries. Input populations of about 1 to 11 million T cells gave rise to some 500,000 cDNA molecules. One entry per CDR3 protein, called by TCRdb with MiXCR from the PCR reads. The sample includes 820,000 or so distinct CDR3 sequences, approximately 50% seen only once; the top ten take 4% to 5.5%. General observations from the study: Multiple sclerosis patients had significantly lower normalized Chao1 diversity than controls. F measure grouped same-batch samples tightly together. Higher frequency in patients than in controls was seen for several TRBV segments, with TRBV5-6, TRBV5-1 and TRBV20-1 among them.

Per germline, CDR1 LGHNA and CDR2 YNFKEQ. The CDR3 consists of 18 residues. The V gene lost 4 bases and the J gene lost 2 bases, with 23 bases spanning the gap. The sequenced material came from blood. The chain has TRBV4-2 and TRBJ2-5, with D possibly TRBD2 on 6 matching bases. The origin of this receptor is a girl aged 10-17 years with multiple sclerosis. In nucleotides, the CDR3 is TGTGCCAGCAGCCCAAGAGCTGGAAAGGCAGGGACTCAAGAGACCCAGTACTTC. Encoded protein: CASSPRAGKAGTQETQYF.